This note documents a single TCR beta chain sequence. No antigen is known for it. Base qualities were left out, and no much larger clone turns up one base away. The sample is drawn from a study of cytomegalovirus exposure and HLA in healthy donors (TCRdb year 2017). Concerning the study at large: An earlier analysis of roughly 610 of the donors reported 276 Gb of sequence data and 117 million unique TCR beta sequences obtained from about 180 million T cells. About 320 gigabases of sequencing data and tens of millions of unique TCR sequences were included in an early release covering roughly 600 HLA-typed donors. Of the roughly 400 genotyped donors, approximately 83% fell in the genetic ancestry cluster associated with self-reported Caucasian donors. The aim of the study was to test whether cataloging public T cell receptors could identify signatures of past pathogen exposure. The study profiled the T cell repertoires of about 640 subjects by immunosequencing and related them to cytomegalovirus serostatus. Along with the approximately 620-subject first cohort, a separate validation cohort of around 110 different subjects was used. To predict cytomegalovirus infection status, the study brought together high-throughput TCR immunosequencing, statistical association of individual TCRs with disease status, and machine learning. A later analysis re-analyzed previously published TCR beta repertoires from about 600 donors and added high-resolution HLA genotyping to study TCR occurrence patterns. In the later analysis, no new phenotypic data were used to find candidate immune exposures; instead, reliance was placed on TCR beta sequences and their occurrence across donors. An earlier analysis of approximately 640 of the donors applied high-throughput TCR beta sequencing to assess whether each TCR beta V gene segment acted as functional or pseudogenic. Donor age, sex, ethnicity and CMV serostatus were compiled together with the repertoire data. A later genetic analysis took genome-wide SNP genotypes for about 55% of the 666 donors and used that subset as a discovery cohort. Every repertoire in the discovery cohort had been generated on one and the same sequencing platform. HLA typing included class I and class II loci at four-digit resolution. Typing coverage varied by locus: about 620-640 donors for A, B, C, DRB1 and DQB1; approximately 560 for DQA1; more than 600 for DPA1; fewer than 480 for DPB1. About five DR-DQ haplotypes were treated as single units for association and clustering because of strong linkage in the cohort. On average, around 240,000 unique TCR beta nucleotide sequences were sequenced per donor among more than 350 genotyped donors of the cohort, with 15% to 20% of those sequences being non-productive.

The CDR3 sequence holds 16 residues, the cysteine and phenylalanine included. Only the CDR3 DNA stays, 48 bases, in frame from base 1. At the junction V is shortened by 5 bases and J by 0 bases; bases outside the gene matches: 5. Based on the germline V gene (reference sequence), the CDR1 and CDR2 sequences are SGHNT and YYREEE. Results the study describes overall, beyond this receptor: A further reported finding was that TCR beta sequences accurately predicted the HLA-A and HLA-B alleles for most subjects in the first cohort. Immune exposure information for the cohort was limited to CMV serostatus. Most TCR sequences were seen in very few donors, while some public TCRs were found in many individuals. Some IMGT-functional V segments, including TRBV6-2 and TRBV6-3, could not be told apart with the 87-base-pair reads, so those segments were excluded. The sequencing pipeline was judged likely to have produced a cluster of highly shared sequence variants as a technical artifact. A few of the identified cytomegalovirus-associated TCR beta chains were confirmed in vitro to be specific for cytomegalovirus antigens. A later genetic analysis reported fewer N-insertions in productive TCRs among donors in an Asian-associated ancestry cluster than the roughly 620-donor mean. Specific HLA alleles were associated with 18,000 or so TCR beta sequences at a false discovery rate of 0.05 in a later analysis. In both the original and validation cohorts, the classifier was reported to diagnose cytomegalovirus status with high specificity and sensitivity. Correlated functional status among segregating V segments might be attributable to linkage disequilibrium, but an unknown experimental factor could not be ruled out. The earlier analysis of some 540 of the donors excluded approximately 15 rarely observed V segments, including chromosome 9 orphons, because counts were too low. According to a later analysis, parvovirus B19, influenza, CMV and Epstein-Barr virus appeared linked to several top co-occurrence clusters. According to the authors, the approach could potentially be generalized to other disease states and immunological phenotypes. Most CMV-associated TCR beta chains appeared to be HLA-restricted in a later analysis, and the HLA associations seemed to be driven largely by CMV exposure. When HLA alleles, especially DR and DQ, strongly co-occurred, TCR associations were difficult to assign to individual alleles. In a later genetic analysis, a missense DCLRE1C variant was associated with V-gene and J-gene trimming of TCR beta chains, and the association was replicated in an independent cohort. The study gave a list of 150 to 200 TCR beta chains associated with cytomegalovirus. Broadly in line with IMGT annotations, most TCR beta V segments showed up in productive rearrangements about 90% or about 30% of the time in an earlier analysis of 587 of the donors. In this cohort, only TCR beta chains were sequenced, and detectable features were limited by the absence of alpha or paired-chain data. Because HLA typing was unavailable for some donors at each locus, only the typed subset was used in association tests. A later analysis found that TCR association rates varied across HLA loci, with DRB1 alleles showing the most associated TCRs and HLA-C alleles the fewest. In a later analysis, HLA-associated TCR beta chains showed more clonal expansion and lower generation probabilities than non-associated chains that were equally common. The presence/absence analyses assumed that sequencing depth was roughly uniform across donors, and that assumption may not be true.

In total, approximately 700 healthy bone marrow donors made up the cohort. Cohort members were all nominally healthy when sampled, although unrecorded immune exposures were likely present. The donor tested CMV seronegative and was one of the 352 seronegative cohort members. A peripheral blood sample was provided by each donor, and peripheral blood mononuclear cells were used for TCR beta sequencing. Genomic DNA extraction from the blood cell samples was performed with the Qiagen DNeasy Blood Extraction Kit. Library preparation employed the immunoSEQ multiplex PCR assay. The multiplex PCR relied on a mix of 60 forward primers for TCR Vbeta segments and 13 reverse primers for TCR Jbeta segments. The CDR3 region of rearranged TCR beta genes was amplified from genomic DNA with a multiplex PCR assay. The amplified TCR beta libraries were sequenced on the Illumina HiSeq System as 87-base-pair reads. The authors' pipeline ran thus. In a later analysis, approximately 74 million unique TCR beta chains were counted across the approximately 640 repertoires, and roughly 11 million of these chains were shared by at least two donors. Raw reads were error-corrected and collapsed into unique sequences with a nearest-neighbor algorithm that merged closely related sequences to remove PCR and sequencing errors. CDR3 sequences were aligned to IMGT reference sequences to assign V, D and J gene segments. Each retained sequence needed at least a six-nucleotide match to both a V gene segment and a J gene segment. A rearrangement counted as productive if the CDR3 had no stop codons and remained in frame with V and J, and every other rearrangement counted as non-productive. CDR3 was defined according to IMGT convention as the region running from the second conserved V-encoded cysteine to the conserved J-encoded phenylalanine. In an earlier analysis of some 550 of the donors, sequences lacking an unambiguous match to a single V gene segment were excluded. In an earlier analysis of around 600 of the donors, V segments were called functional above 56.7% productive rearrangements and were called segregating when the between-donor standard deviation exceeded 5%. A statistical classification framework was built for diagnosing cytomegalovirus status from the catalog of TCR beta chain sequences. A later analysis assigned V and J genes by comparing TCR nucleotide sequences with IMGT/GENE-DB human TR gene sequences. A later analysis assigned CDR3 sequences and most-parsimonious VDJ recombination scenarios with the TCRdist pipeline. A later analysis defined each TCR beta chain by its CDR3 amino acid sequence plus V-gene family, and excluded reads lacking a unique V-gene family. In a later analysis, approximately 590 highly shared, low-generation-probability nucleotide sequences were removed to address suspected cross-contamination and a sequencing artifact. For each public chain, a later analysis derived a clonal expansion index from normalized ranks of inferred template counts within each repertoire. In a later analysis, generation probabilities were computed with a VDJ recombination model fitted to out-of-frame rearrangements, and the resulting probabilities were checked against IGoR. Hypergeometric tests were used in a later analysis to score TCR-TCR, TCR-HLA and TCR-CMV co-occurrence, with a repertoire-size bias correction applied to the TCR pairs. In a later analysis, false discovery rates were estimated by permuting HLA or CMV assignments 20 times. A later analysis grouped co-occurring TCRs with DBSCAN, adding TCRdist sequence similarity when clustering within HLA-allele-positive subsets. Co-occurrence clustering excluded repertoires with fewer than 30,000 or more than 120,000 public chains, plus five with anomalous nucleotide sharing. Drawn from immuneACCESS, this table holds only the in-frame rearrangements with V and J called that TCRdb kept. Clones are partly lost; checked studies trace under half to an unresolved V gene and leave the rest unexplained. D and trimming come from the DNA, and the V and J calls and clone size come from that table. For this sample there are about 130,000 clones; 82% appear just once. The ten largest clones add up to approximately 2.8% of the sample.

The sample taken for sequencing was PBMCs. This sequence originates from a boy between 2 and 10 years old in good health and CMV-seronegative. Here the chain combines TRBV5-4 and TRBJ2-5, and 12 bases in between align with TRBD2. CDR3 sequence: CASSSGLAGYQETQYF. The nucleotide sequence reads as follows: TGTGCCAGCAGTTCCGGACTAGCGGGATACCAAGAGACCCAGTACTTC.